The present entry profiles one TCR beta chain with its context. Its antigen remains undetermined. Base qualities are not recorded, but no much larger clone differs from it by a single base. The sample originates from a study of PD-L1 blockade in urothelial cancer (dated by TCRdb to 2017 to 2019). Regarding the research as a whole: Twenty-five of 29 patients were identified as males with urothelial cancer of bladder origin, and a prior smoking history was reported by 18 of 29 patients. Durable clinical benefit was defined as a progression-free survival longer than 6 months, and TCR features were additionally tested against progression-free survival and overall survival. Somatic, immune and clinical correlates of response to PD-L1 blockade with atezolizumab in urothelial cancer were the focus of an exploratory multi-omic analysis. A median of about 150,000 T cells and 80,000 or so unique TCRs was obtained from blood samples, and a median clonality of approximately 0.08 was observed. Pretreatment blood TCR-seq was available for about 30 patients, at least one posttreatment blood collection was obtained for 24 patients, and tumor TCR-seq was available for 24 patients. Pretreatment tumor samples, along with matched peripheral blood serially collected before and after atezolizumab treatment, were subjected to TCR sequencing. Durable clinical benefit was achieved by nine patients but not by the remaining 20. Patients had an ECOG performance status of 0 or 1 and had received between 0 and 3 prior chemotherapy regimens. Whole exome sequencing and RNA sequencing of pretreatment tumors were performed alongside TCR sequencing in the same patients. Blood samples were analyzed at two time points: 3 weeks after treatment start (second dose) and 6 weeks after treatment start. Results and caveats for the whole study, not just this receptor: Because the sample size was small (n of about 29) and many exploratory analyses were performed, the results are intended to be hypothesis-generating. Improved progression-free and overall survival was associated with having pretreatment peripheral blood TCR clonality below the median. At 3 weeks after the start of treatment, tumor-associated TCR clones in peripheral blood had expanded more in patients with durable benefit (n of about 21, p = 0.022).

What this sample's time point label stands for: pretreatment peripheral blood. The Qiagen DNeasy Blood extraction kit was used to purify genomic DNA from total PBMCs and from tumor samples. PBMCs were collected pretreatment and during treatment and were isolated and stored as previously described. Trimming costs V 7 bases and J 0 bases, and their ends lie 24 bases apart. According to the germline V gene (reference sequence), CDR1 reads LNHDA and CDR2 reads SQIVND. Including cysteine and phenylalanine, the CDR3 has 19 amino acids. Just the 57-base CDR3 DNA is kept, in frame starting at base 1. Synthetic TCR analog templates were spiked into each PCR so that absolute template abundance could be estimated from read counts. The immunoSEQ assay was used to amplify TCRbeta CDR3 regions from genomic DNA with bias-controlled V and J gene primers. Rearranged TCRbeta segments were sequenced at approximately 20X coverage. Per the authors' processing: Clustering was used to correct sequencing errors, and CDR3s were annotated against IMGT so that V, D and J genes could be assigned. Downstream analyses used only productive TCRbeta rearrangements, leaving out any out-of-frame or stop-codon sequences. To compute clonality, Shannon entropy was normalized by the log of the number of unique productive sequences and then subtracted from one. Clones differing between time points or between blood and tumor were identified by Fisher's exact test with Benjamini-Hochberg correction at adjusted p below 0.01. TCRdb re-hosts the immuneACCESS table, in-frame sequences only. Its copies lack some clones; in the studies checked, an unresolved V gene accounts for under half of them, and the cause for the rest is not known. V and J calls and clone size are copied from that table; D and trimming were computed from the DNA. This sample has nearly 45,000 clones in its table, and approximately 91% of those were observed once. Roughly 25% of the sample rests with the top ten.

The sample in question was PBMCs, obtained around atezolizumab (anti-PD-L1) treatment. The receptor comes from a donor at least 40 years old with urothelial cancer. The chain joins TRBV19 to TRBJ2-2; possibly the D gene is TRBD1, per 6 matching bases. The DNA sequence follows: TGTGCCAGTACCCCAGCCGGGACACTTTATGTGACGAACACCGGGGAGCTGTTTTTT. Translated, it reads CASTPAGTLYVTNTGELFF.